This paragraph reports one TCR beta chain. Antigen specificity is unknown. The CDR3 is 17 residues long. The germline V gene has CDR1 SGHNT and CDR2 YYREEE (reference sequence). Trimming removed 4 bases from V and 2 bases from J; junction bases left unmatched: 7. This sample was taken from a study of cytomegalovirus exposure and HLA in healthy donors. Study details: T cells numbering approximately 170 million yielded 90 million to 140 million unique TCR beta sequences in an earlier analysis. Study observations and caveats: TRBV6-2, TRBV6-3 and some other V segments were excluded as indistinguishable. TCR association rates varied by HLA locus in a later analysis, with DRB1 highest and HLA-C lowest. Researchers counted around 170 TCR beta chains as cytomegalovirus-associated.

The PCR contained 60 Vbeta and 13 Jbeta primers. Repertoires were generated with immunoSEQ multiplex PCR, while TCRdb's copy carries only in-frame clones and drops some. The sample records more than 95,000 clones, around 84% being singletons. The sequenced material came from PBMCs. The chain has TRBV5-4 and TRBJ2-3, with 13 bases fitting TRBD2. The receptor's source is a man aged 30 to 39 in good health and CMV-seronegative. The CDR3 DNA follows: TGTGCCAGCAGCCCCGGGACTAGCGGGGTCATCACAGATACGCAGTATTTT. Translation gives CASSPGTSGVITDTQYF.